Each of the 27 T cell receptor beta chains below was sequenced from the same sample in a study of T cells in Graves' hyperthyroidism and ophthalmopathy. Authors of the study amplified TCR beta CDR3 regions from RNA transcripts. Carried out on the TCR CDR3, a first-round RT-PCR used the HTBI primer set. From the multiplex PCR reads, TCRdb called clonotypes with MiXCR, one entry per CDR3 protein. The sample consists of 200,000 to 250,000 distinct CDR3 sequences, around 15% of them appearing once. The sequenced material came from blood. The receptors were sampled from a woman under 30 with Graves' ophthalmopathy.

This clonotype came up a few times. V usage is TRBV19 and J usage is TRBJ2-1; D not certain. With 6 bases removed from V and 4 bases from J, the gap between germline ends came to 13 bases. The CDR3 covers 14 residues. Germline lookup yields CDR1 LNHDA and CDR2 SQIVND (reference sequence). This CDR3 reads CASRVSLAYNEQFF. In DNA, the CDR3 is TGTGCCAGTAGGGTCTCCTTAGCATACAATGAGCAGTTCTTC.

The sample holds many counts of this clonotype. This rearrangement joins TRBV6-1 to TRBJ2-5; D possibly corresponds to TRBD2 (6 bases). The CDR3 consists of 10 residues. The V gene lost 6 bases and the J gene lost 8 bases, with 7 bases spanning the gap. Germline V gene data show CDR1 as MNHNS and CDR2 as SASEGT. The CDR3 sequence: CASREGTQYF. The DNA for the CDR3 is TGTGCCAGCAGGGAGGGTACCCAGTACTTC.

Concerning this clonotype: It may be a read error: a sequence one base away is much more abundant. J is TRBJ2-1 and V is TRBV9; 13 bases are shared with TRBD2. The J call may be mistaken, given a closer DNA end match to TRBJ2-7. The CDR3 has 17 amino acids. CDR1 and CDR2 from the germline V gene are SGDLS and YYNGEE. CDR3 protein: CASSGGLAGASYNEQYF. For the CDR3, the DNA is TGTGCCAGCAGTGGAGGACTAGCGGGGGCCTCCTACAATGAGCAGTACTTC.

The gene calls are TRBV10-1 and TRBJ2-7, with 7 bases matching TRBD1. The CDR3 totals 13 residues. Germline V CDR1 and CDR2: WNHNN, SYGVQD (reference sequence). V dropped 4 bases and J dropped 3; count of bases not matched to a gene: 3. CDR3 loop: CASSGQGRYEQYF. CDR3 bases: TGCGCCAGCAGTGGACAGGGCCGCTACGAGCAGTACTTC.

This clonotype was seen at least ten times. The chain employs TRBV12-3 or TRBV12-4 and TRBJ2-1; unclear D gene. Trimming left V 5 bases short and J 10 bases short, with 9 bases between. The CDR3 runs to 11 residues. The chain's CDR3 is CASSPGAEQFF. In nucleotides, the CDR3 is TGTGCCAGCAGTCCAGGCGCCGAGCAGTTCTTC.

This clonotype appeared a few times. CDR3 sequence (DNA): TGTGCCAGTAGTATTATGGGACTGAAGATGAACACTGAAGCTTTCTTT. Its protein product is CASSIMGLKMNTEAFF. This chain connects TRBV19 to TRBJ1-1, with D tentatively TRBD1 (5 bases). Trimming removed 3 bases from V and 0 bases from J, with 14 bases in between. The CDR3 runs 16 residues. Germline V gene sequence: CDR1 LNHDA, CDR2 SQIVND (reference sequence).

Ten or more counts support this clonotype. This chain joins TRBV11-2 and TRBJ2-3, with D possibly TRBD2 on 6 matching bases. Germline CDR1 and CDR2: SGHAT and FQNNGV. Trimming took off 1 base at V and 5 bases at J, with 7 bases between the two ends. This CDR3 comprises 13 residues. CDR3 amino acids: CASSLAGEDTQYF. As DNA, the CDR3 is TGTGCCAGCAGCTTAGCGGGAGAAGATACGCAGTATTTT.

Only a few counts were recorded for this clonotype. V and J are TRBV4-2 and TRBJ2-3, with 9 bases aligning to TRBD2. The CDR3 sequence is 16 residues long. Germline V gene data show CDR1 as LGHNA and CDR2 as YNFKEQ. After removal of 2 bases from V and 2 bases from J, the junction contained 5 bases not matched to a gene. For the CDR3, the DNA is TGTGCCAGCAGCCAAAGACTAGCGGTTGACACAGATACGCAGTATTTT. Its protein product is CASSQRLAVDTDTQYF.

This clonotype was recorded at least ten times. The V call is TRBV20-1, the J call TRBJ1-2; 12 nucleotides line up with TRBD1. The CDR3 loop spans 16 amino acids. The V gene's germline CDR1 is DFQATT and CDR2 SNEGSKA (reference sequence). J lost 0 bases, V lost 3 bases, and 5 bases had no gene match. CDR3 protein: CSASGTGGSSNYGYTF. The CDR3 nucleotides read TGCAGTGCTAGTGGGACAGGGGGCTCCTCTAACTATGGCTACACCTTC.

This clonotype came up many times. This sequence joins TRBV4-1 and TRBJ1-1; maybe TRBD1 (5 bases). The ends were cut back, 2 bases at V and 1 base at J, with 11 bases in the middle. The CDR3 has 15 amino acids. Per germline, CDR1 MGHRA and CDR2 YSYEKL. The DNA for the CDR3 is TGCGCCAGCAGCCAAATGGGGGTAGCGAACACTGAAGCTTTCTTT. Protein sequence: CASSQMGVANTEAFF.

This clonotype was seen ten or more times. The rearrangement uses TRBV11-3 and TRBJ1-1; TRBD1 matches 8 bases. CDR1 SGHNT and CDR2 YENEEA come from the germline V gene. The junction had 5 bases not matched to a gene; V was cut back by 5 bases and J by 3 bases. The CDR3 is made up of 14 amino acids. The CDR3 sequence: CASSHPTGDTEAFF. The CDR3, as DNA: TGTGCCAGCAGCCACCCGACAGGGGACACTGAAGCTTTCTTT.

This clonotype was found a few times. This may be a read error, as it is one base from a much larger clone. J is TRBJ1-1 and V is TRBV30; TRBD1 might be the D (5 bases). CDR1 and CDR2 (germline): GTSNPN, SVGIG (reference sequence). The length of the CDR3 is 17 residues. The CDR3 coding sequence is TGTGTCTGGAGTGGGGCAGCCAAGCTTTTTATGAACACTGAAGCTTTCTTT. It encodes CVWSGAAKLFMNTEAFF.

Notes on this clonotype: A read error may be the cause here, since a much bigger clone is one base away. The CDR3 DNA reads as TGTGCCGGCAACCGGGGGAGCGGTGAAAAACTGTTTTTT. The encoded protein is CAGNRGSGEKLFF. The chain is built from TRBV6-1 and TRBJ1-4; tentatively, D is TRBD1 (5 bases). Germline lookup yields CDR1 MNHNS and CDR2 SASEGT. This CDR3 comprises 13 residues. Between the trimmed V and J ends, which lost 11 bases and 7 bases, there was a span of 17 bases.

V and J are TRBV10-2 and TRBJ2-1; D remains ambiguous. The CDR3 totals 17 residues. Trimming left V 6 bases short and J 0 bases short, with 18 bases between. Per the germline V gene, CDR1 is WSHSY and CDR2 is SAAADI. In nucleotides, the CDR3 is TGCGCCAGCAGCCGAAATCTCGGTTTCGACTCCTACAATGAGCAGTTCTTC. It is translated as CASSRNLGFDSYNEQFF.

A few counts support this clonotype. This sequence may be a read error, since a much larger clone differs from it by one base. Written as DNA, the CDR3 is TGTGCCGGCAACCCGACGGGGGGAGATCAGCCCCAGCATTTT. This translates into CAGNPTGGDQPQHF. J is TRBJ1-5 and V is TRBV2, with D possibly matching TRBD1 (5 bases). Germline-derived CDR1 and CDR2 are SNHLY and FYNNEI. V dropped 11 bases and J dropped 5 bases, with 19 bases sitting between them. The length of the CDR3 is 14 residues.

This clonotype was counted ten times or more. V and J are TRBV4-2 and TRBJ2-5; 9 positions match TRBD1. Germline V lookup: CDR1 LGHNA, CDR2 YNFKEQ. Trimming at V came to 1 base and at J to 4 bases, leaving 1 base not matched to a gene. The CDR3 loop spans 14 amino acids. CDR3 bases: TGTGCCAGCAGCCAAGCGGACAGGGGAGAGACCCAGTACTTC. It translates to CASSQADRGETQYF.

In its sample, this clonotype was seen many times. This chain joins TRBV5-1 and TRBJ1-1; no clear D gene. This CDR3 spans 10 amino acids. V shed 8 bases and J shed 7 bases, with 9 bases lying between them. The V gene's germline CDR1 is SGHRS and CDR2 YFSETQ. CDR3 region: CARSGHEAFF. The CDR3 bases are TGCGCCAGATCTGGGCATGAAGCTTTCTTT.

This clonotype was observed at least ten times. The CDR3 reads CASSPTSGGARSSTDTQYF. In DNA form, the CDR3 reads TGTGCCAGCAGCCCCACTAGCGGGGGGGCGAGAAGTAGCACAGATACGCAGTATTTT. The chain has TRBV12-3 or TRBV12-4 and TRBJ2-3, with 13 bases lining up with TRBD2. The CDR3 totals 19 residues. V trimming: 6 bases; J trimming: 0 bases; junction bases outside the gene matches: 12.

This clonotype was recorded many times. The chain has TRBV20-1 and TRBJ2-5; unclear D gene. Trimming pared 4 bases from V and 0 bases from J, leaving 21 bases between. Germline CDR1 is DFQATT and CDR2 is SNEGSKA (reference sequence). The CDR3 is made up of 17 amino acids. The CDR3 nucleotides read TGCAGTGCTACCCGCTTTCTTCGTACCTGGGACCAAGAGACCCAGTACTTC. Its protein product is CSATRFLRTWDQETQYF.

This clonotype was seen repeatedly, ten times or more. V is TRBV7-3 and J is TRBJ1-1; no firm D call. Per the germline V gene, CDR1 is SGHTA and CDR2 is FQGTGA. Deletions cut 2 bases from V and 3 bases from J, with 10 bases between. This CDR3 comprises 14 residues. The CDR3 DNA reads as TGTGCCAGCAGCTTAGAGATCGCTTACACTGAAGCTTTCTTT. It encodes CASSLEIAYTEAFF.

In this sample, this clonotype turned up many times. The rearrangement uses TRBV20-1 and TRBJ2-2, with D possibly being TRBD2 (5 bases). This CDR3 has 16 residues. Germline CDR1 is DFQATT and CDR2 is SNEGSKA (reference sequence). V lost 1 base and J 5 bases, leaving 17 bases between the germline ends. This CDR3 reads CSARVDRGIGTGELFF. The CDR3 coding sequence is TGCAGTGCTAGAGTGGACCGGGGTATAGGGACCGGGGAGCTGTTTTTT.

Details on this clonotype: A much larger clone lies a single base off, so this may be a read error. This chain links TRBV28 with TRBJ1-1, with TRBD1 matching over 7 bases. The germline CDR1 and CDR2 sequences are MDHEN and SYDVKM. V gave up 8 bases and J gave up 6 bases; unmatched junction bases: 12. The CDR3 is 14 residues long. CDR3 sequence (DNA): TGTGCCAGCGGTTCTCCCGGGACAGTTTCTGAAGCTTTCTTT. Amino acid sequence: CASGSPGTVSEAFF. Supplemented by reference TRBV28 and TRBJ1-1, the full variable domain reads DVKVTQSSRYLVKRTGEKVFLECVQDMDHENMFWYRQDPGLGLRLIYFSYDVKMKEKGDIPEGYSVSREKKERFSLILESASTNQTSMYLCASGSPGTVSEAFFGQGTRLTVV.

This clonotype was observed a handful of times. A much more abundant neighbour one base away suggests this may be a read error. The chain carries TRBV3-1 and TRBJ2-3; 9 nucleotides match TRBD2. The CDR3 consists of 14 residues. CDR1 and CDR2 (germline): LGHDT, YNNKEL (reference sequence). J was trimmed by 8 bases and V by 4 bases; bases with no gene match: 7. The CDR3 region has the DNA TGTGCCAGCAGCCGTAACCGCGGGGGGGGTACGCAGTATTTT. Encoded protein: CASSRNRGGGTQYF.

This clonotype came up a few times. CDR3 sequence (DNA): TGTGCCAGTAGTACAACAGGGGCCCATCAGCCCCAGCATTTT. Amino acids: CASSTTGAHQPQHF. The chain joins TRBV19 to TRBJ1-5; 7 bases are shared with TRBD1. This CDR3 is built from 14 residues. V trimming: 4 bases; J trimming: 5 bases; junction bases outside the gene matches: 5. The V gene's germline CDR1 is LNHDA and CDR2 SQIVND (reference sequence).

The chain combines TRBV5-1 with TRBJ2-1; D gene uncertain. The germline CDR1 and CDR2 sequences are SGHRS and YFSETQ. V lost 4 bases and J 7 bases, leaving 15 bases between the germline ends. The CDR3 is 14 amino acids. The CDR3 spells CASSISDLRNEQFF. CDR3 coding DNA: TGCGCCAGCAGCATATCGGACCTACGGAATGAGCAGTTCTTC.

In this sample, this clonotype turned up many times. The V call is TRBV28, the J call TRBJ1-1; a weak D match, TRBD1 (5 bases). The CDR3 spans 14 residues. Germline CDR1 reads MDHEN; CDR2 reads SYDVKM. V was shortened by 6 bases and J by 1 base, with 12 bases between the two germline ends. In nucleotides, the CDR3 is TGTGCCAGCAGCCCAGGGTTGGGGAACACTGAAGCTTTCTTT. This sequence encodes CASSPGLGNTEAFF.

The sample holds many counts of this clonotype. The V gene is TRBV9, the J gene TRBJ2-7, with 12 positions matching TRBD2. Germline V lookup: CDR1 SGDLS, CDR2 YYNGEE. The CDR3 spans 15 residues. The J segment lost 3 bases and the V segment lost 2 bases, leaving 3 bases of the junction unmatched. In DNA form, the CDR3 reads TGTGCCAGCAGCGTCGGGACTAGCGGGTTCTACGAGCAGTACTTC. As protein: CASSVGTSGFYEQYF. Combining the CDR3 with reference TRBV9 and TRBJ2-7 gives the whole variable domain DSGVTQTPKHLITATGQRVTLRCSPRSGDLSVYWYQQSLDQGLQFLIQYYNGEERAKGNILERFSAQQFPDLHSELNLSSLELGDSALYFCASSVGTSGFYEQYFGPGTRLTVT.